One and the same sample provided the 6 T cell receptor beta chains below, sequenced in a study of regulatory T cells in long-lasting Graves disease. Noted time point: persistent/refractory GD, antithyroid drugs over 5 years with positive TRAb. With RNA extracted from PBMCs as input, the TCR library was made. Investigators prepared the TCR beta libraries by applying iRepertoire HTBI primers and Arm-PCR of CDR3 regions. TCRdb fed the multiplex PCR reads into MiXCR, producing one record per CDR3 protein. The table includes under 350,000 distinct CDR3 sequences, approximately 20% detected once. Material: peripheral blood mononuclear cells (PBMCs), obtained when the disease was refractory, from a patient treated with antithyroid drugs. These receptors were taken from a female donor with Graves disease.

The chain employs TRBV9 and TRBJ1-3; D remains unclear. Trimming removed 6 bases at V and 3 bases at J, with 10 bases between. Germline V CDR1 and CDR2: SGDLS, YYNGEE. The CDR3 extends over 13 amino acids. Here the CDR3 reads CASNDGFGNTIYF. The CDR3 DNA is TGTGCCAGCAACGACGGGTTTGGAAACACCATATATTTT.

This clonotype was recorded a few times. The DNA of the CDR3 is TGTGCCAGCTCACCCGCTCCAGGGGCTTACAACTATGGCTACACCTTC. The encoded protein is CASSPAPGAYNYGYTF. This chain links TRBV18 with TRBJ1-2, with a possible D match to TRBD1 (6 bases). The CDR3 has 16 amino acids. Trimming removed 3 bases at V and 2 bases at J, with 16 bases between. Germline V gene lookup returns CDR1 KGHSH and CDR2 LQKENI.

Only a few counts were recorded for this clonotype. The chain recombines TRBV27 with TRBJ1-5, with 8 bases aligning to TRBD1. V trimming: 5 bases; J trimming: 5 bases; junction bases outside the gene matches: 5. Germline CDR1 reads MNHEY; CDR2 reads SMNVEV (reference sequence). The CDR3 is 14 residues long. The CDR3: CASSTTGDYQPQHF. In DNA, the CDR3 is TGTGCCAGCAGTACGACAGGGGATTATCAGCCCCAGCATTTT.

The chain couples TRBV20-1 to TRBJ2-7; TRBD2 agrees at 7 bases. Per the germline V gene, CDR1 is DFQATT and CDR2 is SNEGSKA (reference sequence). Trimming removed 3 bases from V and 0 bases from J; junction bases left unmatched: 14. This CDR3 has 17 amino acids. The CDR3 bases are TGCAGTGCTAGGGGTGCGGGTCCTAGCGGCATCTCCTACGAGCAGTACTTC. This sequence encodes CSARGAGPSGISYEQYF.

The chain links TRBV20-1 to TRBJ1-1; no definite D call. The V end was cut by 6 bases, the J end by 1 base, with 21 bases between. This CDR3 has 16 residues. Germline V gene lookup returns CDR1 DFQATT and CDR2 SNEGSKA (reference sequence). The CDR3 reads CSAGLQQTTANTEAFF. The CDR3 nucleotides read TGCAGTGCCGGACTACAACAGACGACGGCGAACACTGAAGCTTTCTTT.

This clonotype was picked up a small number of times. This chain uses TRBV9 with TRBJ2-7, with D hard to call. The CDR3 runs 13 residues. CDR1 SGDLS and CDR2 YYNGEE come from the germline V gene. V lost 2 bases and J lost 5, with 11 bases in between. DNA for the CDR3: TGTGCCAGCAGCGTGATGACCGGCGACGAGCAGTACTTC. Translation gives CASSVMTGDEQYF.